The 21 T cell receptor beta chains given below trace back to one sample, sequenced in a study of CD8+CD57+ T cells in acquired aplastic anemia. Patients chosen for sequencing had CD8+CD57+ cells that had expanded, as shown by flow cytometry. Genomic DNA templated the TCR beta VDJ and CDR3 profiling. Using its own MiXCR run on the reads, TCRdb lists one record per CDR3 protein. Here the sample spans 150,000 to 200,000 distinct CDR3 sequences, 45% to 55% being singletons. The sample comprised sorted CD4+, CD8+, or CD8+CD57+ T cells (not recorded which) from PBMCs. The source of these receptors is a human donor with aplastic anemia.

The CDR3 nucleotides read TGTGCCAGCAGTTATAGTCGTACAGGGAGAAATGAGCAGTTCTTC. This gives the protein CASSYSRTGRNEQFF. The J gene is TRBJ2-1, the V gene TRBV6-9, with D perhaps matching TRBD1 (6 bases). Germline CDR1 and CDR2: MNHGY and SVAAGI. The ends were cut back, 2 bases at V and 7 bases at J, with 15 bases in the middle. This CDR3 comprises 15 residues.

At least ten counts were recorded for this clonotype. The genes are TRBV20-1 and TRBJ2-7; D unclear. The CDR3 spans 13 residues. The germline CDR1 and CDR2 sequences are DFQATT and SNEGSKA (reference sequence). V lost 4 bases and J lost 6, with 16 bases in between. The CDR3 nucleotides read TGCAGTGCTAATAAGGCCGAGTCCAGCGAGCAGTACTTC. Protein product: CSANKAESSEQYF.

CDR3 bases: TGTGCCAGCAGTACCCTAGCGGGAGGGAACAATGAGCAGTTCTTC. It encodes CASSTLAGGNNEQFF. The chain links TRBV6-1 to TRBJ2-1; 12 bases fit TRBD2. The CDR3 spans 15 residues. Germline trimming cut 5 bases from V and 5 bases from J; bases unmatched to any gene: 4. Germline V gene lookup returns CDR1 MNHNS and CDR2 SASEGT.

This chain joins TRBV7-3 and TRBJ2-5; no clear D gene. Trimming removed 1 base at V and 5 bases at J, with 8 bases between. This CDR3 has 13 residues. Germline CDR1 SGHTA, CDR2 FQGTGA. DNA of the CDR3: TGTGCCAGCAGCTTAAACGTGGGGGAGACCCAGTACTTC. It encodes CASSLNVGETQYF.

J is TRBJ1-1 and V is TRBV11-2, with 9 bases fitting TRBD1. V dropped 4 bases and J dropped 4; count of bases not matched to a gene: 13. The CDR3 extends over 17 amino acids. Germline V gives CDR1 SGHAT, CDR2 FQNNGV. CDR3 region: CASSSRGWTGEITEAFF. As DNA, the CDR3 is TGTGCCAGCAGCTCAAGGGGGTGGACAGGGGAAATCACTGAAGCTTTCTTT.

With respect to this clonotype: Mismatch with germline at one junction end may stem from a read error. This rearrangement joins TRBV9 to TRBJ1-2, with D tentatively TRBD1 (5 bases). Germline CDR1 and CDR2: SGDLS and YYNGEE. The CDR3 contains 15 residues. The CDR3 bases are TGTGCCAGCAGCCCTCAGGGACCCTCCCGTTATGACTACACTTTC. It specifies CASSPQGPSRYDYTF.

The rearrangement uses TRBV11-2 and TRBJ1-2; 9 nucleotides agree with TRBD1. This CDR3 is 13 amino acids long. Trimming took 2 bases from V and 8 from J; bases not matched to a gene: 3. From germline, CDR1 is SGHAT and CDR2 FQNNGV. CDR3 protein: CASSLSGTGGYTF. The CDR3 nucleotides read TGTGCCAGCAGCTTATCCGGGACAGGGGGCTACACCTTC.

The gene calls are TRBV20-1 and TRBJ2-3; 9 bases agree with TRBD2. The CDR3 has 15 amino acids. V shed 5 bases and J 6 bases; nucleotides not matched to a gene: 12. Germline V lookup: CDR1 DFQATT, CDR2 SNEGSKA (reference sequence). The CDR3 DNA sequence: TGCAGTGCTCAGAGGCGAGCGGGGGGTTCGGATACGCAGTATTTT. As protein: CSAQRRAGGSDTQYF.

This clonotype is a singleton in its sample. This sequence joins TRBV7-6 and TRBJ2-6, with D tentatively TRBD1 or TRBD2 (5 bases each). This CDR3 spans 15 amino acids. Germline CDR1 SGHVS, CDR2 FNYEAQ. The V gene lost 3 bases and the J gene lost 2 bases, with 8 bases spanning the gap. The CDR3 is CASSLGVAGANVLTF. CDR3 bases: TGTGCCAGCAGCTTGGGGGTAGCTGGGGCCAACGTCCTGACTTTC.

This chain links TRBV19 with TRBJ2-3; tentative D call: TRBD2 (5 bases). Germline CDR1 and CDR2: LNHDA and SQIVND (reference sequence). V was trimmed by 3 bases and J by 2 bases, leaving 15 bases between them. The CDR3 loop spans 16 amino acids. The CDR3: CASSMGGGFPTDTQYF. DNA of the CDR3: TGTGCCAGTAGTATGGGCGGCGGGTTCCCCACAGATACGCAGTATTTT.

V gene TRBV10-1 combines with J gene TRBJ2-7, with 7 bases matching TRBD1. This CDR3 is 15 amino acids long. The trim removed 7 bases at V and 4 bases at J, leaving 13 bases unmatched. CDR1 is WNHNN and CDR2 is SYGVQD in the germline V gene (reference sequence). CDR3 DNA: TGCGCCAGCATGGGGAGACAGGGCCTTTCTTACGAGCAGTACTTC. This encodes CASMGRQGLSYEQYF.

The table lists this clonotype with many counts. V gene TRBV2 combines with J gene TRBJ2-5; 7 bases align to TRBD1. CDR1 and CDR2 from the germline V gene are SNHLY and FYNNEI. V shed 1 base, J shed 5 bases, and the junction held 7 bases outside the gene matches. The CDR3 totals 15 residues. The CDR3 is CASSEGSTGWETQYF. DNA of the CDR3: TGTGCCAGCAGTGAAGGTTCGACAGGGTGGGAGACCCAGTACTTC.

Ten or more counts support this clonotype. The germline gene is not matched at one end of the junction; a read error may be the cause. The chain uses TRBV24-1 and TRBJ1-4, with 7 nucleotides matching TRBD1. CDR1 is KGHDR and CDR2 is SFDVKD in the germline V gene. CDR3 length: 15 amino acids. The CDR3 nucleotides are TGTGCCACCAGTGATTTGCGACAGGGAGCGATGAAATTACTTTTT. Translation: CATSDLRQGAMKLLF.

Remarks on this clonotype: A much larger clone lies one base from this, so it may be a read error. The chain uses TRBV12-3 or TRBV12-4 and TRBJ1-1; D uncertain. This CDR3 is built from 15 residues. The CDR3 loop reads CASSLNYAMNTEASF. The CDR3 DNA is TGTGCCAGCAGTTTAAATTACGCCATGAACACTGAAGCTTCCTTT.

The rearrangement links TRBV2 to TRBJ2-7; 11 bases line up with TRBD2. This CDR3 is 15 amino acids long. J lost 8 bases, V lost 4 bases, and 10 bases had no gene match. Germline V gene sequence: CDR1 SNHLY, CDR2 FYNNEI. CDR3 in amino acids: CASSGLAGGPVQQYF. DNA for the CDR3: TGTGCCAGCAGTGGCTTAGCGGGAGGGCCTGTACAGCAGTACTTC.

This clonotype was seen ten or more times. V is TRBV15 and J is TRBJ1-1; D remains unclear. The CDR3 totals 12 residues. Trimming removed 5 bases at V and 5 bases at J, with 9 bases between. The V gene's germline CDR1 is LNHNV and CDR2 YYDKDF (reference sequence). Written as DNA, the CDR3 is TGTGCCACCAGCCCGGGGAGTACTGAAGCTTTCTTT. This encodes CATSPGSTEAFF.

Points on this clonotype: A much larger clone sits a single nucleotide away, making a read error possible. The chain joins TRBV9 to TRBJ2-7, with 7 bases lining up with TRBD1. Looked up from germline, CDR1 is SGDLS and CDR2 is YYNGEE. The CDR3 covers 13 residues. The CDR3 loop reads CAGSEGQFYEQYF. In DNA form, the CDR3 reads TGTGCCGGCAGCGAGGGACAGTTTTACGAGCAGTACTTC.

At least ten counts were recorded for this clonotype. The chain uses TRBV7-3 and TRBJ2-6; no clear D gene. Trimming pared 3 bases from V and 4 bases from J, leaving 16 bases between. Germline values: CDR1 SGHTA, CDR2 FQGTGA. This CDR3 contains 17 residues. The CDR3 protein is CASSFMELGSGANVLTF. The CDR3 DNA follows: TGTGCCAGCAGCTTCATGGAGTTGGGCTCCGGGGCCAACGTCCTGACTTTC.

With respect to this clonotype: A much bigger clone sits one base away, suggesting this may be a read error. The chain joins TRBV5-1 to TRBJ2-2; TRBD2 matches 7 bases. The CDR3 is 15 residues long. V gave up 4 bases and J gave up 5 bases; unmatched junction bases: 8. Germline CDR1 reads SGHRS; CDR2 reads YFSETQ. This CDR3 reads CASSLGGRGTGELFF. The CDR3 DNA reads TGCGCCAGCAGCCTGGGAGGGAGAGGGACCGGGGAGCTGTTTTTT.

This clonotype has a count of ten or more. CDR3 residues: CASSLAGGSGNTIYF. Written as DNA, the CDR3 is TGCGCCAGCAGCTTGGCGGGGGGCTCTGGAAACACCATATATTTT. The V gene is TRBV5-1, the J gene TRBJ1-3; maybe TRBD1 (5 bases). V lost 0 bases to trimming and J lost 0 bases, with 7 bases between them. The CDR3 has 15 residues. Germline CDR1 SGHRS, CDR2 YFSETQ.

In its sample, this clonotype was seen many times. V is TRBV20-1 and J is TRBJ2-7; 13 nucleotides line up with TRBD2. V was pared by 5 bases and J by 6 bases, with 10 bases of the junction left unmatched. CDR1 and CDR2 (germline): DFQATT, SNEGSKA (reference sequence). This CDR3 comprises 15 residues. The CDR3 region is CSAFPGTSGTSEQYF. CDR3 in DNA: TGCAGTGCTTTCCCGGGGACTAGCGGGACGAGCGAGCAGTACTTC.